A selection of T cell receptor beta chains follows, all from one sample in a study of metastatic and nonmetastatic thyroid tumors. TCRdb re-analyzed the PCR reads through MiXCR. The repertoire holds some 20,000 clones, 27% seen once, with 6.1% in the top ten. The specimen was blood. Every receptor here comes from a female donor with papillary thyroid cancer or a benign thyroid nodule (not recorded which). Some clones in this sample may be carry-over from other donors' samples. Each CDR3 is given with its conserved first and last residue. The order of the fields is V gene, clone size, CDR3 protein. Clone size is shown for a subset of rows, as once, few, many or a class of expanded clone.

TRBV6-1 | few | CASSERAGSYQETQYF
TRBV19 | - | CASSNRAADTQYF
TRBV4-1 | - | CASSQGVAAYEQYF
TRBV20-1 | - | CSAREGGRGYGYTF
TRBV12-3/TRBV12-4 | - | CASSLTGTSNQPQHF
TRBV6-5 | few | CASSYKRNRGRRNTEAFF
TRBV11-3 | - | CASSQGDSGANVLTF
TRBV5-1 | many | CASSLLASEVQETQYF
TRBV10-3 | few | CAIRDSSNEKLFF
TRBV18 | once | CASSQSRGSGYTF
TRBV6-1 | - | CGSRRTRAQETQYF
TRBV12-5 | few | CASVDGRPGHQPQHF
TRBV6-1 | medium-sized | CASTREGRSYEQYF
TRBV12-3/TRBV12-4 | few | CASSLSTAGSYEQYF
TRBV27 | - | CASSLRGRGFNQPQHF